The clone carrying this TCR beta chain was recorded a few times. The antigen remains unidentified. Assay: immunoSEQ multiplex PCR; the TCRdb copy retains only in-frame clones and omits some. This sample has a few thousand clones, with about 23% found just once. This sample is drawn from a study of T cells in localized non-small cell lung cancer. This CDR3 is 17 amino acids long. V was clipped by 0 bases and J by 0 bases, with 12 bases between them. In germline, CDR1 is SGHNT, CDR2 YENEEA. Findings of the study overall: In uninvolved adjacent lung, T cell clonality reached its highest value, exceeding tumor.

The receptor was isolated from a female donor over 55 with stage III lung adenocarcinoma. The material was lung tumor tissue, obtained before any cancer treatment. The chain has TRBV11-3 and TRBJ1-3; perhaps TRBD1 as D (6 bases). The CDR3 sequence is CASSLDRGRASGNTIYF. DNA of the CDR3: TGTGCCAGCAGCTTAGACAGGGGACGAGCCTCTGGAAACACCATATATTTT.